Reported below is one T cell receptor (beta chain). This entry belongs to a study of CD8+ T cells in alopecia areata. Germline CDR1 reads SQVTM; CDR2 reads ANQGSEA. The ends were cut back, 4 bases at V and 0 bases at J, with 7 bases in the middle. The CDR3 loop spans 12 amino acids. Reverse transcribed after extraction, RNA yielded cDNA as the sequencing template. The assay was immunoSEQ multiplex PCR, and TCRdb's table has in-frame clones only and misses some. The sample comprises about 200,000 clones, 45% to 70% of which are singletons, and 4% to 6% rests with the top ten. The sequence was obtained from a human donor in good health. Material for sequencing was CD8+ T cells sorted from blood. The chain recombines TRBV29-1 with TRBJ2-7; D call uncertain. The CDR3 nucleotides are TGCAGCGTTGGTATGAGCTCCTACGAGCAGTACTTC. It yields the protein CSVGMSSYEQYF.